This T cell receptor beta chain stems from a study of glioma-infiltrating T cells after dendritic cell vaccination. Background on the study: Dendritic cell vaccine was injected intradermally three times, biweekly.

Input was approximately 2.2 ug genomic DNA, or all available if less. Sequencing used immunoSEQ multiplex PCR; TCRdb keeps in-frame clones, though not all of them. The sample lists roughly 80,000 clones, roughly 90% occurring once. Only patients with spare fresh-frozen tumor and over two years of follow-up were included. Blood PBMC samples: pre-vaccination, two weeks post third vaccination, and at tumor progression. V was clipped by 8 bases and J by 4 bases; unmatched bases: 16. Germline V gene lookup returns CDR1 SEHNR and CDR2 FQNEAQ (reference sequence). The CDR3 runs to 17 residues. The source was blood, collected before dendritic cell vaccination. The V call is TRBV7-9, the J call TRBJ1-1, with TRBD1 matching 10 bases. The sequence was collected from a human donor with glioblastoma. The CDR3 loop reads CASLFSRPGQGSTEAFF. The CDR3 bases are TGTGCCAGCTTGTTTAGCCGTCCGGGACAGGGGTCCACTGAAGCTTTCTTT.